The 24 T cell receptor beta chains below all came from one sample that was sequenced in a study of blood T cell repertoires in COVID-19. Clones were read by immunoSEQ multiplex PCR, and TCRdb kept only the in-frame ones, dropping some. Seen here are 150,000 to 200,000 clones, 87% observed once, and the top ten hold around 12%. The sequenced sample consisted of peripheral blood. Source of these receptors: a woman in her seventies with COVID-19, enrolled during active disease.

The chain has TRBV23-1 and TRBJ2-7; 7 bases map to TRBD1. TRBV23-1 falls under the ORF class, with uncertain function. Trimming cost V 0 bases and J 3 bases; bases outside gene matches: 11. The CDR3 runs 17 residues. The CDR3 coding sequence is TGCGCCAGCAGTCAATCGCCAGGACAGGTTTTTGTCTACGAGCAGTACTTC. Its protein is CASSQSPGQVFVYEQYF.

The CDR3: CASRRQSWSTEAFF. DNA of the CDR3: TGTGCCAGCAGACGACAGAGTTGGTCCACTGAAGCTTTCTTT. The J gene is TRBJ1-1, the V gene TRBV6-5, with D perhaps matching TRBD1 (5 bases). The CDR3 sequence is 14 residues long. V was clipped by 6 bases and J by 4 bases, with 15 bases between them. CDR1 is MNHEY, CDR2 SVGAGI, per germline.

The rearrangement links TRBV9 to TRBJ1-2; D is possibly TRBD1 (5 bases). V gave up 0 bases and J gave up 7 bases, with 19 bases separating them. Per germline, CDR1 SGDLS and CDR2 YYNGEE. The CDR3 runs 16 residues. CDR3 sequence (DNA): TGTGCCAGCAGCGTAGATTTAGGGGCAGAAGTGTTTGGCTACACCTTC. Its protein product is CASSVDLGAEVFGYTF.

This chain joins TRBV5-1 and TRBJ2-2, with a weak D call TRBD2 (5 bases). Trimming took 2 bases from V and 7 from J, leaving 12 bases between them. The CDR3 length is 14 residues. Germline CDR1 and CDR2: SGHRS and YFSETQ. The CDR3 loop is CASSLRESIGELFF. For the CDR3, the DNA is TGCGCCAGCAGCTTAAGGGAGTCGATCGGGGAGCTGTTTTTT.

The rearrangement links TRBV6-2 or TRBV6-3 to TRBJ1-5, with TRBD1 matching over 9 bases. This CDR3 contains 16 residues. CDR1 and CDR2 (germline): MNHEY, SVGEGT. V gave up 4 bases and J gave up 5 bases; unmatched junction bases: 9. The DNA for the CDR3 is TGTGCCAGCAGTTCCCAGACCACAGGGGGCCATCAGCCCCAGCATTTT. This sequence encodes CASSSQTTGGHQPQHF.

The chain combines TRBV19 with TRBJ1-3, with 9 bases lining up with TRBD1. Germline assignment: CDR1 LNHDA and CDR2 SQIVND (reference sequence). The CDR3 loop spans 17 amino acids. The V segment lost 7 bases and the J segment 1 base; nucleotides outside the gene matches: 11. The CDR3 reads CASNAPGQGISGNTIYF. In DNA, the CDR3 is TGTGCCAGTAACGCTCCGGGACAGGGAATTTCTGGAAACACCATATATTTT. The full variable domain, completed using reference TRBV19 and TRBJ1-3, is DGGITQSPKYLFRKEGQNVTLSCEQNLNHDAMYWYRQDPGQGLRLIYYSQIVNDFQKGDIAEGYSVSREKKESFPLTVTSAQKNPTAFYLCASNAPGQGISGNTIYFGEGSWLTVV.

The V gene is TRBV5-4, the J gene TRBJ2-2, with 13 positions matching TRBD2. The CDR3 is made up of 15 amino acids. J gave up 6 bases and V 4 bases, and 3 bases lay outside the gene matches. Per the germline V gene, CDR1 is SGHNT and CDR2 is YYREEE (reference sequence). The CDR3 here is CASSPGLAGSGELFF. In DNA, the CDR3 is TGTGCCAGCAGCCCGGGACTAGCGGGATCCGGGGAGCTGTTTTTT.

CDR3 loop: CASSLTMSDTQYF. CDR3 DNA sequence: TGTGCCAGCAGTTTAACAATGTCCGATACGCAGTATTTT. The rearrangement links TRBV28 to TRBJ2-3; D ambiguous. The CDR3 covers 13 residues. Germline loops: CDR1 MDHEN, CDR2 SYDVKM. Trimming left V 2 bases short and J 6 bases short, with 9 bases between.

The rearrangement uses TRBV7-8 and TRBJ2-5; no firm D call. The CDR3 runs to 13 residues. CDR1 SGHVS and CDR2 FQNEAQ come from the germline V gene. V was clipped by 5 bases and J by 2 bases, with 9 bases between them. CDR3 DNA sequence: TGTGCCAGCAGCCGGAGCATACAAGAGACCCAGTACTTC. Its translation: CASSRSIQETQYF.

This chain uses TRBV30 with TRBJ1-1; TRBD1 is a possible D gene (5 bases). The V end lost 0 bases, the J end lost 4 bases, and 12 bases lay between the germline ends. CDR3 length: 14 amino acids. CDR1 is GTSNPN and CDR2 is SVGIG in the germline V gene (reference sequence). The CDR3 here is CAWSVSQGRTEAFF. Here the CDR3 DNA reads TGTGCCTGGAGTGTAAGCCAGGGCCGCACTGAAGCTTTCTTT.

The V call is TRBV27, the J call TRBJ1-3; the D is unclear. CDR1 is MNHEY, CDR2 SMNVEV, per germline (reference sequence). The CDR3 has 12 amino acids. V was cut by 6 bases and J by 2 bases, with 5 bases left in between. For the CDR3, the DNA is TGTGCCAGCAGGAGCCCTGGAAACACCATATATTTT. As protein: CASRSPGNTIYF.

V usage is TRBV28 and J usage is TRBJ1-5; weak D call: TRBD1 (5 bases). V was shortened by 4 bases and J by 1 base, with 8 bases between the two germline ends. Germline loops: CDR1 MDHEN, CDR2 SYDVKM. The CDR3 has 14 residues. CDR3 DNA: TGTGCCAGCAGTTCGACAGTCAGCAATCAGCCCCAGCATTTT. This encodes CASSSTVSNQPQHF.

This clone appeared once. The CDR3 bases are TGTGCCAGCAGTTCGCCAGCTGCCGGGACTAGCGTCTACGAGCAGTACTTC. Translating gives CASSSPAAGTSVYEQYF. The chain recombines TRBV28 with TRBJ2-7, with 10 bases aligning to TRBD2. The germline gives CDR1 MDHEN, CDR2 SYDVKM. Trimming cost V 4 bases and J 3 bases; bases outside gene matches: 12. This CDR3 has 17 residues.

The genes are TRBV15 and TRBJ1-2; TRBD1 matches at 9 bases. Germline trimming cut 7 bases from V and 4 bases from J; bases unmatched to any gene: 16. Looked up from germline, CDR1 is LNHNV and CDR2 is YYDKDF (reference sequence). The CDR3 is 17 residues long. CDR3 DNA: TGTGCCACCATGGGCCCTGGACAGGGGAGTGAGAGCTATGGCTACACCTTC. Protein product: CATMGPGQGSESYGYTF.

The CDR3 here is CSASNSYGYTF. The DNA of the CDR3 is TGCAGTGCTAGCAATAGCTATGGCTACACCTTC. The V and J genes are TRBV20-1 and TRBJ1-2; D call uncertain. Deletions cut 3 bases from V and 4 bases from J, with 6 bases between. The CDR3 contains 11 residues. CDR1 is DFQATT and CDR2 is SNEGSKA in the germline V gene (reference sequence).

The chain is built from TRBV24-1 and TRBJ1-5, with D maybe TRBD1 (5 bases). This CDR3 spans 16 amino acids. Trimming took 1 base from V and 4 from J, leaving 13 bases between them. CDR1 KGHDR and CDR2 SFDVKD come from the germline V gene. The CDR3 here is CATSDLRGEGNQPQHF. The DNA for the CDR3 is TGTGCCACCAGTGATTTAAGAGGGGAGGGAAATCAGCCCCAGCATTTT.

This chain uses TRBV6-5 with TRBJ2-7; 10 bases are shared with TRBD1. J gave up 7 bases and V 6 bases, and 9 bases lay outside the gene matches. The CDR3 loop spans 14 amino acids. The V gene's germline CDR1 is MNHEY and CDR2 SVGAGI. CDR3 in amino acids: CASRRDRGLGEQYF. CDR3 DNA: TGTGCCAGCAGAAGGGACAGGGGCCTAGGGGAGCAGTACTTC.

V usage is TRBV19 and J usage is TRBJ2-2; weak D call: TRBD2 (5 bases). The V end was cut by 6 bases, the J end by 7 bases, with 12 bases between. Germline V lookup: CDR1 LNHDA, CDR2 SQIVND (reference sequence). The CDR3 totals 13 residues. Here the CDR3 DNA reads TGTGCCAGTAGGAGAGGGTCCGGCGGGGAGCTGTTTTTT. It is translated as CASRRGSGGELFF.

This chain joins TRBV7-3 and TRBJ2-3; TRBD1 is a possible D gene (6 bases). The V gene's germline CDR1 is SGHTA and CDR2 FQGTGA. The CDR3 has 15 residues. V lost 5 bases and J lost 2, with 14 bases in between. CDR3 DNA: TGTGCCAGCAGCCCAACAGGGACGAACACAGATACGCAGTATTTT. Translated: CASSPTGTNTDTQYF.

The V call is TRBV5-5, the J call TRBJ1-5; D is perhaps TRBD1 (6 bases). V was shortened by 0 bases and J by 2 bases, with 9 bases between the two germline ends. This CDR3 spans 15 amino acids. Germline-derived CDR1 and CDR2 are SGHKS and YYEKEE (reference sequence). The CDR3 spells CASSLVQGRNQPQHF. CDR3 nucleotides: TGTGCCAGCAGCTTGGTACAGGGTCGCAATCAGCCCCAGCATTTT.

V gene TRBV18 combines with J gene TRBJ1-5, with D possibly TRBD1 on 5 matching bases. The CDR3 length is 13 residues. The ends were cut back, 1 base at V and 5 bases at J, with 6 bases in the middle. Germline V gene lookup returns CDR1 KGHSH and CDR2 LQKENI. The DNA for the CDR3 is TGTGCCAGCTCACCACTCAGGGATCAGCCCCAGCATTTT. Its protein product is CASSPLRDQPQHF. The full variable domain, rest sourced from reference TRBV18 and TRBJ1-5, is NAGVMQNPRHLVRRRGQEARLRCSPMKGHSHVYWYRQLPEEGLKFMVYLQKENIIDESGMPKERFSAEFPKEGPSILRIQQVVRGDSAAYFCASSPLRDQPQHFGDGTRLSIL.

This chain links TRBV11-2 with TRBJ2-2, with a possible D match to TRBD1 (5 bases). Germline V gene sequence: CDR1 SGHAT, CDR2 FQNNGV. The V end was cut by 2 bases, the J end by 2 bases, with 12 bases between. There are 16 residues in the CDR3. The CDR3 region has the DNA TGTGCCAGCAGCTTATTGGGCAGGGTTAACACCGGGGAGCTGTTTTTT. Translation gives CASSLLGRVNTGELFF.

The rearrangement joins TRBV7-3 to TRBJ2-3, with 7 bases aligning to TRBD2. Germline CDR1 SGHTA, CDR2 FQGTGA. The CDR3 consists of 15 residues. V lost 5 bases, J lost 2 bases, and 7 bases stayed unmatched. CDR3 amino acids: CASSPAGVFTDTQYF. CDR3 nucleotides: TGTGCCAGCAGCCCCGCGGGGGTCTTCACAGATACGCAGTATTTT.

This sequence joins TRBV19 and TRBJ2-7, with 13 nucleotides matching TRBD2. The junction had 3 bases not matched to a gene; V was cut back by 3 bases and J by 1 base. CDR1 is LNHDA, CDR2 SQIVND, per germline (reference sequence). The CDR3 has 16 amino acids. The CDR3 region has the DNA TGTGCCAGTAGTATGTCGGGACTAGCGGGATCCTACGAGCAGTACTTC. Amino acids: CASSMSGLAGSYEQYF. Full variable domain (rest looked up from reference TRBV19 and TRBJ2-7): DGGITQSPKYLFRKEGQNVTLSCEQNLNHDAMYWYRQDPGQGLRLIYYSQIVNDFQKGDIAEGYSVSREKKESFPLTVTSAQKNPTAFYLCASSMSGLAGSYEQYFGPGTRLTVT.